This is a list of T cell receptor beta chains from one sample in a study of graft-versus-host responses after intestinal transplantation. No antigen has been assigned to these receptors. The repertoire was sequenced with immunoSEQ multiplex PCR; TCRdb's copy has only in-frame clones and lacks some. The data show fewer than 150,000 clones, just over 90% seen once. This specimen consisted of unstimulated CD4+ T cells sorted from spleen or lymph node cells, obtained before intestinal transplant. These receptors originate from a human donor who received an intestinal transplant. CDR3s include the opening cysteine and the closing phenylalanine or tryptophan. The D gene is left open where the match is weak. Part of the rows lack a size; the others show once, few, many or a class for expanded clones.

d_call,j_call,v_call,clone_size,cdr3_aa,cdr3_nt
NA,TRBJ1-5,TRBV6-6,NA,CASSYRYSNQPQHF,TGTGCCAGCAGTTACAGGTATAGCAATCAGCCCCAGCATTTT
NA,TRBJ1-2,TRBV11-2,NA,CASSLESGTSGYTF,TGTGCCAGCAGCTTAGAGTCAGGGACTAGCGGCTACACCTTC
NA,TRBJ2-3,TRBV10-2,NA,CASSPLGPPRNTDTQYF,TGCGCCAGCAGTCCACTGGGCCCCCCGCGGAACACAGATACGCAGTATTTT
TRBD2,TRBJ2-7,TRBV7-2,NA,CASSLVGTSSYEQYF,TGTGCCAGCAGCTTAGTTGGGACTAGCAGCTACGAGCAGTACTTC
TRBD1,TRBJ1-1,TRBV27,NA,CASRLAQGRNFMNTEAFF,TGTGCCAGCAGATTAGCACAGGGGCGCAACTTCATGAACACTGAAGCTTTCTTT
NA,TRBJ2-7,TRBV14,NA,CASSQGAIPSYEQYF,TGTGCCAGCAGCCAAGGGGCGATCCCCTCCTACGAGCAGTACTTC
NA,TRBJ2-7,TRBV5-6,few,CASSKPGSYEQYF,TGTGCCAGCAGCAAACCAGGGAGCTACGAGCAGTACTTC
TRBD2,TRBJ2-7,TRBV18,once,CASSILAGEEGEQYF,TGTGCCAGCTCAATCCTAGCGGGGGAGGAAGGCGAGCAGTACTTC
NA,TRBJ1-5,TRBV5-8,few,CAGQSSSNQPQHF,TGTGCCGGACAATCGAGTAGCAATCAGCCCCAGCATTTT
NA,TRBJ2-5,TRBV10-3,NA,CAISGGDRETQYF,TGTGCCATCAGTGGCGGGGACCGAGAGACCCAGTACTTC
NA,TRBJ1-1,TRBV7-9,NA,CASSRWQNTEAFF,TGTGCCAGCAGCCGATGGCAGAACACTGAAGCTTTCTTT
TRBD1,TRBJ1-2,TRBV7-8,NA,CASSLGRDRINYGYTF,TGTGCCAGCAGCTTAGGGAGGGACAGGATTAACTATGGCTACACCTTC
NA,TRBJ1-4,TRBV5-5,NA,CASSLFGEKLFF,TGTGCCAGCAGCTTGTTCGGTGAAAAACTGTTTTTT
NA,TRBJ2-2,TRBV19,once,CASSALSGVEGGRTGELFF,TGTGCCAGTAGTGCGCTCTCGGGGGTGGAAGGGGGACGGACCGGGGAGCTGTTTTTT
NA,TRBJ2-6,TRBV11-3,NA,CASSLREAGANVLTF,TGTGCCAGCAGCTTGAGGGAGGCTGGGGCCAACGTCCTGACTTTC
TRBD1,TRBJ2-2,TRBV18,NA,CASSPRTGGDTGELFF,TGTGCCAGCTCACCACGGACAGGGGGCGACACCGGGGAGCTGTTTTTT
NA,TRBJ1-5,TRBV7-9,NA,CASSLGQDNQPQHF,TGTGCCAGCAGCTTAGGTCAGGATAATCAGCCCCAGCATTTT
NA,TRBJ1-2,TRBV6-6,NA,CASRKSLTDSFYGYTF,TGTGCCAGCAGAAAAAGCCTAACGGACAGTTTCTATGGCTACACCTTC
TRBD1,TRBJ1-5,TRBV11-2,NA,CASSFGGTGVHQPQHF,TGTGCCAGCAGCTTCGGGGGGACAGGGGTGCATCAGCCCCAGCATTTT
NA,TRBJ2-3,TRBV5-4,NA,CASSSRSGSRAYTDTQYF,TGTGCCAGCAGCTCCCGGTCCGGCTCCAGGGCTTACACAGATACGCAGTATTTT
TRBD1,TRBJ1-2,TRBV25-1,NA,CASREGGGGYYGYTF,TGTGCCAGCAGGGAAGGGGGCGGAGGTTACTATGGCTACACCTTC
NA,TRBJ1-5,TRBV5-5,NA,CASSYGGRTNQPQHF,TGTGCCAGCAGCTACGGGGGACGGACTAATCAGCCCCAGCATTTT
NA,TRBJ2-4,TRBV10-2,NA,CASSEEVSAKNIQYF,TGCGCCAGCAGTGAGGAGGTATCAGCCAAAAACATTCAGTACTTC
NA,TRBJ1-2,TRBV6-1,NA,CASSERVDSSGYTF,TGTGCCAGCAGTGAGAGAGTAGACAGTTCTGGCTACACCTTC
TRBD2,TRBJ2-1,TRBV5-4,NA,CASTPGAGVGEQFF,TGTGCCAGCACCCCCGGTGCGGGGGTGGGTGAGCAGTTCTTC
TRBD1,TRBJ2-3,TRBV4-2,once,CASSPGTGTGGDTQYF,TGTGCCAGCAGCCCCGGAACCGGGACAGGGGGGGATACGCAGTATTTT
NA,TRBJ1-4,TRBV18,NA,CASSRSVWTNEKLFF,TGTGCCAGCTCACGATCCGTCTGGACTAATGAAAAACTGTTTTTT
NA,TRBJ2-7,TRBV15,NA,CATSRDVGYEQYF,TGTGCCACCAGCAGAGATGTGGGGTACGAGCAGTACTTC
NA,TRBJ1-1,TRBV30,NA,CAWSVAGGLPPNTEAFF,TGTGCCTGGAGTGTAGCGGGGGGCCTTCCCCCGAACACTGAAGCTTTCTTT
NA,TRBJ2-3,TRBV5-4,NA,CASTLSPGDTQYF,TGTGCCAGCACCCTTTCCCCTGGGGATACGCAGTATTTT
TRBD1,TRBJ1-2,TRBV6-1,NA,CASSEPHRGGYGYTF,TGTGCCAGCAGTGAACCCCACAGGGGTGGCTATGGCTACACCTTC
NA,TRBJ1-3,TRBV19,NA,CASSPHRSGNTIYF,TGTGCCAGTAGCCCACACCGCTCTGGAAACACCATATATTTT
NA,TRBJ2-3,TRBV7-8,NA,CASSSSRATDTQYF,TGTGCCAGCAGCTCATCCCGGGCCACAGATACGCAGTATTTT
NA,TRBJ2-2,TRBV5-1,NA,CASSSSGNTGELFF,TGCGCCAGCAGCTCTTCAGGAAACACCGGGGAGCTGTTTTTT
TRBD2,TRBJ2-1,TRBV29-1,NA,CSVLLRALAGGSSYNEQFF,TGCAGCGTTTTACTTCGTGCACTAGCGGGGGGTTCCTCCTACAATGAGCAGTTCTTC
NA,TRBJ1-1,TRBV5-1,once,CASSFAQNTEAFF,TGCGCCAGCAGCTTCGCTCAGAACACTGAAGCTTTCTTT
NA,TRBJ2-7,TRBV5-1,NA,CASSLDVGRAPYEQYF,TGCGCCAGCAGCTTGGATGTGGGACGCGCCCCCTACGAGCAGTACTTC
TRBD1,TRBJ2-7,TRBV7-9,NA,CASSLTGTGAYEQYF,TGTGCCAGCAGCCTGACCGGGACAGGAGCCTACGAGCAGTACTTC
TRBD1,TRBJ1-6,TRBV6-5,NA,CASSRDSSYNSPLHF,TGTGCCAGCAGTCGGGACAGCTCCTATAATTCACCCCTCCACTTT
TRBD1,TRBJ1-2,TRBV18,NA,CASSPQGTGIYGYTF,TGTGCCAGCTCACCGCAGGGGACAGGGATCTATGGCTACACCTTC
TRBD1,TRBJ2-5,TRBV15,NA,CATSSLQGLQETQYF,TGTGCCACCAGCAGTTTACAGGGGTTACAAGAGACCCAGTACTTC
NA,TRBJ2-2,TRBV5-8,NA,CASSRGDRKPGELFF,TGTGCCAGCAGCCGGGGGGACAGAAAGCCCGGGGAGCTGTTTTTT
NA,TRBJ2-7,TRBV6-1,NA,CASSVVQVEQYF,TGTGCCAGCAGTGTCGTCCAAGTGGAACAGTACTTC
NA,TRBJ2-3,TRBV2,NA,CASSVPDTDFTDTQYF,TGTGCCAGCAGTGTCCCCGACACAGATTTCACAGATACGCAGTATTTT
NA,TRBJ2-2,TRBV19,NA,CASSIDDSPGELFF,TGTGCCAGTAGTATAGACGACAGCCCCGGGGAGCTGTTTTTT
NA,TRBJ1-2,TRBV7-9,NA,CASSLATGPFYGYTF,TGTGCCAGCAGCTTAGCGACAGGACCCTTCTATGGCTACACCTTC
TRBD2,TRBJ2-5,TRBV6-1,NA,CAGTKGLQETQYF,TGTGCCGGCACAAAGGGACTACAAGAGACCCAGTACTTC
NA,TRBJ2-3,TRBV29-1,NA,CSVESTDTQYF,TGCAGCGTTGAGAGCACAGATACGCAGTATTTT
NA,TRBJ1-3,TRBV19,once,CASRTETGNTIYF,TGTGCCAGCCGAACAGAGACTGGAAACACCATATATTTT
TRBD2,TRBJ2-5,TRBV7-2,NA,CASSFQAGRQETQYF,TGTGCCAGCAGCTTCCAAGCGGGGCGCCAAGAGACCCAGTACTTC
NA,TRBJ2-5,TRBV10-2,NA,CASSLASTLQTQYF,TGCGCCAGCAGTCTCGCCTCTACTCTGCAGACCCAGTACTTC
TRBD1,TRBJ1-5,TRBV6-1,NA,CASSEVEGAGQPQHF,TGTGCCAGCAGTGAAGTAGAGGGGGCTGGCCAGCCCCAGCATTTT